This T cell receptor beta chain originates from a study of T cell responses to AZD1222 COVID-19 vaccine. Study-wide background: Analysis merged second doses at about 4 or about 12 weeks.

The V and J ends lost 5 bases and 5 bases respectively, with 22 bases between them. This CDR3 has 18 residues. Study findings and constraints: Recipients of AZD1222 seropositive at baseline numbered only 5 to 7. Spike-wide coverage was observed for vaccine-associated CD4 TCRs, with dominant responses at 160-218 and 743-854. Variant regions that are unmutated are reportedly the target of nearly half of spike-specific TCRs.

As concerns this clone: The antigen is unknown.

Data came from immunoSEQ multiplex PCR; TCRdb stores just in-frame clones and leaves some out. The table has 130,000 or so clones, more than 70% seen once. Source: peripheral blood, taken on day 0 of AZD1222 vaccination. The J gene is TRBJ2-6, the V gene TRBV23-1; no clear D. TRBV23-1 is an ORF, and what it does is uncertain. This TCR was recovered from an adult in good health. CDR3 nucleotide sequence: TGCGCCAGCAGTGGTTTACCGCCGCAACAAAGTCGGGCCAACGTCCTGACTTTC. This codes for CASSGLPPQQSRANVLTF.